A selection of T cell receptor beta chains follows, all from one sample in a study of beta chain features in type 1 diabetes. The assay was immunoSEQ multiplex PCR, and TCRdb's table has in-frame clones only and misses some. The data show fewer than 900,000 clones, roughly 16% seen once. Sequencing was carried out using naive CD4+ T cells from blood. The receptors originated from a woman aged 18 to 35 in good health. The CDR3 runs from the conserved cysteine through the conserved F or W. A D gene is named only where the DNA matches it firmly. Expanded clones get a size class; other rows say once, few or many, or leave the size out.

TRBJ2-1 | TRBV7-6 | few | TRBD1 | CASSAGQGSYNEQFF | TGTGCCAGCAGCGCGGGACAGGGGAGTTACAATGAGCAGTTCTTC
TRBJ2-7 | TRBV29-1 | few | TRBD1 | CSVAKGQYSYEQYF | TGCAGCGTTGCGAAGGGACAGTACTCCTACGAGCAGTACTTC
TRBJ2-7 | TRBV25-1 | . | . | CASSTSGGVSGWYF | TGTGCCAGCAGTACGAGCGGCGGGGTGTCTGGGTGGTACTTC
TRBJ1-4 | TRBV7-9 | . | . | CASSIRQGEKLFF | TGTGCCAGCAGCATCAGACAAGGTGAAAAACTGTTTTTT
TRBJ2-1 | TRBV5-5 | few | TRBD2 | CASSVEREFYGEQFF | TGTGCCAGCAGCGTGGAGCGGGAGTTTTATGGTGAGCAGTTCTTC
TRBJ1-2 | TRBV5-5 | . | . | CASSLGANYGYTF | TGTGCCAGCAGCTTGGGCGCTAACTATGGCTACACCTTC
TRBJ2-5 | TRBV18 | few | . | CASSPLGQETQYF | TGTGCCAGCTCACCGTTGGGCCAAGAGACCCAGTACTTC
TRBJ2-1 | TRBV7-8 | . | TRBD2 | CASLAGTYNEQFF | TGTGCCAGCCTAGCGGGAACATACAATGAGCAGTTCTTC
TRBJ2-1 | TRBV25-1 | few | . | CASSESPLSSAYNEQFF | TGTGCCAGCAGTGAGAGCCCTCTCAGCAGCGCGTACAATGAGCAGTTCTTC
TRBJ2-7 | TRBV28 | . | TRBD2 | CASSFSGRSYEQYF | TGTGCCAGCAGTTTTAGCGGGCGCTCCTACGAGCAGTACTTC
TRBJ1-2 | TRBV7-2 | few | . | CASSQARQPNYGYTF | TGTGCCAGCAGCCAAGCCCGACAACCTAACTATGGCTACACCTTC
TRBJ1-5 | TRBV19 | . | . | CASSTQGRAENQPQHF | TGTGCCAGTAGTACCCAGGGGAGGGCGGAGAATCAGCCCCAGCATTTT
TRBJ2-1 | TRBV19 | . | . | CASSGWIPNSYNEQFF | TGTGCCAGTAGTGGGTGGATCCCGAACTCCTACAATGAGCAGTTCTTC
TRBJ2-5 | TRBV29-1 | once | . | CSVETPTRGLREQYF | TGCAGCGTTGAAACTCCAACGCGGGGTTTACGGGAGCAGTACTTC
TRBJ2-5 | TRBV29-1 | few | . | CSVGDKRERETQYF | TGCAGCGTTGGCGACAAAAGAGAGCGGGAGACCCAGTACTTC
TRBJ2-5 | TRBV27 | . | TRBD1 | CASRMLGTGEETQYF | TGTGCCAGCAGGATGCTCGGGACAGGGGAGGAGACCCAGTACTTC
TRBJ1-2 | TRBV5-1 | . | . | CASRLDRSGGYTF | TGCGCCAGCAGACTTGACAGGTCCGGTGGCTACACCTTC
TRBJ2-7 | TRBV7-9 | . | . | CASSLVYEQYF | TGTGCCAGCAGCTTGGTGTACGAGCAGTACTTC
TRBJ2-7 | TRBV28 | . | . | CASSLDQHSYEQYF | TGTGCCAGCAGTTTAGATCAGCATTCCTACGAGCAGTACTTC
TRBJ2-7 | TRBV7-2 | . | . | CASSLVGGQGAPYEQYF | TGTGCCAGCAGCTTAGTAGGTGGGCAGGGCGCCCCCTACGAGCAGTACTTC
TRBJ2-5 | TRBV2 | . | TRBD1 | CASSDSGTGNQETQYF | TGTGCCAGCAGTGATTCCGGGACAGGGAATCAGGAGACCCAGTACTTC
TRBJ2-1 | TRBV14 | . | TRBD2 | CASSQVAGVLYNEQFF | TGTGCCAGCAGCCAAGTAGCGGGAGTTTTGTACAATGAGCAGTTCTTC
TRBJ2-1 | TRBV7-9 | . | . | CASSSLEGVRGNEQFF | TGTGCCAGCAGCTCACTGGAAGGAGTCCGAGGGAATGAGCAGTTCTTC
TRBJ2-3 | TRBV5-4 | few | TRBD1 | CASSWGGTGGTDTQYF | TGTGCCAGCAGCTGGGGTGGGACAGGGGGCACAGATACGCAGTATTTT
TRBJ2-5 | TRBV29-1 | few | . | CSVFEQGGETQYF | TGCAGCGTTTTTGAACAGGGAGGGGAGACCCAGTACTTC
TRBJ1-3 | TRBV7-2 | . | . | CASSLEPGTIYF | TGTGCCAGCAGCTTAGAACCCGGAACCATATATTTT
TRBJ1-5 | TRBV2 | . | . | CASSSQSRNQPQHF | TGTGCCAGCAGTTCACAGTCACGCAATCAGCCCCAGCATTTT
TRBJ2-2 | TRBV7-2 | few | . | CASSLDPRPGELFF | TGTGCCAGCAGCTTAGATCCGCGGCCCGGGGAGCTGTTTTTT
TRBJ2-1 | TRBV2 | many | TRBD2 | CASRLAAGGDEQFF | TGTGCCAGCAGACTAGCGGCGGGAGGCGATGAGCAGTTCTTC
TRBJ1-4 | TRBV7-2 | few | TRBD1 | CASSLQGRNEKLFF | TGTGCCAGCAGCCTACAGGGGAGAAATGAAAAACTGTTTTTT
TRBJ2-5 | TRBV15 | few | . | CATSRDPRKQETQYF | TGTGCCACCAGCAGAGATCCGCGGAAACAAGAGACCCAGTACTTC
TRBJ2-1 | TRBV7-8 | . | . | CASSLSRLPSSYNEQFF | TGTGCCAGCAGCTTATCGCGACTTCCCAGCTCCTACAATGAGCAGTTCTTC
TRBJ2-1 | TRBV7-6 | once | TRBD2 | CASSQFRTSGVYNEQFF | TGTGCCAGCAGCCAATTTCGGACTAGCGGGGTTTACAATGAGCAGTTCTTC
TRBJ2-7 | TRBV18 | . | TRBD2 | CASSPSGSRYEQYF | TGTGCCAGCTCACCAAGCGGGAGTAGGTACGAGCAGTACTTC
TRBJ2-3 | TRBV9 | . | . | CASSVRSDTDTQYF | TGTGCCAGCAGCGTTCGCTCTGACACAGATACGCAGTATTTT
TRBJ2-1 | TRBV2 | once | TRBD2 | CASSPQAGLDYNEQFF | TGTGCCAGCAGCCCCCAAGCGGGACTAGACTACAATGAGCAGTTCTTC
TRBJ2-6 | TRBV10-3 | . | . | CASSPSIGANVLTF | TGTGCCAGCAGTCCCTCGATTGGGGCCAACGTCCTGACTTTC
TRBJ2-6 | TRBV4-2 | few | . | CASSQDRHSGANVLTF | TGTGCCAGCAGCCAAGATCGCCACTCTGGGGCCAACGTCCTGACTTTC
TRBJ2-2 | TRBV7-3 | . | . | CASSLGRNTGELFF | TGTGCCAGCAGCTTAGGGCGGAACACCGGGGAGCTGTTTTTT
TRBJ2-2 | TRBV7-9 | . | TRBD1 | CASSTPGQGGTGELFF | TGTGCCAGCAGTACACCGGGACAGGGAGGTACCGGGGAGCTGTTTTTT
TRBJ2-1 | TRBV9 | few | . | CASSVASVRGNEQFF | TGTGCCAGCAGCGTAGCCAGCGTCAGGGGCAATGAGCAGTTCTTC
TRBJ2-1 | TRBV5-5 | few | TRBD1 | CASSPGQGANEQFF | TGTGCCAGCAGCCCTGGCCAGGGGGCGAATGAGCAGTTCTTC
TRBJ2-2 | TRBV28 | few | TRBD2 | CASSLWLAGNTGELFF | TGTGCCAGCAGTTTATGGCTAGCGGGAAACACCGGGGAGCTGTTTTTT
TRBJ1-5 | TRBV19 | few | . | CASSERQPNQPQHF | TGTGCCAGTAGTGAACGACAGCCCAATCAGCCCCAGCATTTT
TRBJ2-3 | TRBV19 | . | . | CAGVISGINRPPDTQYF | TGTGCCGGGGTGATTAGCGGAATTAACAGGCCGCCGGATACGCAGTATTTT
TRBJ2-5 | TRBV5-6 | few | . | CASSLATVGGAGYF | TGTGCCAGCAGCTTGGCCACCGTCGGGGGAGCGGGGTACTTC
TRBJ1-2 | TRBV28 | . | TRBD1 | CASSLDRGLWYGYTF | TGTGCCAGCAGTTTGGACAGGGGGCTTTGGTATGGCTACACCTTC
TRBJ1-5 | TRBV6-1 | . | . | CASSESAGQPQHF | TGTGCCAGCAGTGAATCGGCGGGTCAGCCCCAGCATTTT
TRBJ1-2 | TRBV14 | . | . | CASSQGSLRKLSNYGYTF | TGTGCCAGCAGCCAGGGGTCGTTGCGTAAGCTGTCTAACTATGGCTACACCTTC
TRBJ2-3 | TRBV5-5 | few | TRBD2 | CASSSLAGGTTDTQYF | TGTGCCAGCAGCTCCCTAGCGGGAGGTACCACAGATACGCAGTATTTT
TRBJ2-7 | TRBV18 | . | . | CASSPPSSGTEQYF | TGTGCCAGCTCACCACCATCTTCGGGGACCGAGCAGTACTTC
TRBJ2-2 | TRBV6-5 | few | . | CASSYLGADTGELFF | TGTGCCAGCAGTTACTTGGGGGCAGACACCGGGGAGCTGTTTTTT
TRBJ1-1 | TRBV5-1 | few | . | CASSLGLLSMNTEAFF | TGCGCCAGCAGCTTGGGACTCCTCTCCATGAACACTGAAGCTTTCTTT
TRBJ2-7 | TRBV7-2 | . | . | CASSHTSGTGIYEQYF | TGTGCCAGCAGCCACACTTCCGGGACGGGGATATACGAGCAGTACTTC
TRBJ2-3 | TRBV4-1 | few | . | CASSPHGADTQYF | TGCGCCAGCAGCCCTCATGGGGCAGATACGCAGTATTTT
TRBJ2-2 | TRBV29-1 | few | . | CSVLMWRESHGELFF | TGCAGCGTTCTTATGTGGAGGGAGAGCCACGGGGAGCTGTTTTTT
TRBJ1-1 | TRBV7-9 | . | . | CASSSSRNTEAFF | TGTGCCAGCAGCTCTAGCAGGAACACTGAAGCTTTCTTT